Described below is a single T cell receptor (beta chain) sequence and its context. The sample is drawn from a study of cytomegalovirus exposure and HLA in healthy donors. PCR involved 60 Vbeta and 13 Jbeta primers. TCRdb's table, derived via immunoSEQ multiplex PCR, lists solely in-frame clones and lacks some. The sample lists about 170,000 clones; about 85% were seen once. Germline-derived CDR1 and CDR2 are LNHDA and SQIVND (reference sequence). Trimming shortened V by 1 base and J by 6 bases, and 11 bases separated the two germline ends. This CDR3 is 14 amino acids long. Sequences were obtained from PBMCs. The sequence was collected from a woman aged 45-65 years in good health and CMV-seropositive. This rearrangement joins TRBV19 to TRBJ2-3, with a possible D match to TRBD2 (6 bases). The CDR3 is CASSIGGAGDTQYF. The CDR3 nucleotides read TGTGCCAGTAGTATAGGCGGGGCTGGGGATACGCAGTATTTT.